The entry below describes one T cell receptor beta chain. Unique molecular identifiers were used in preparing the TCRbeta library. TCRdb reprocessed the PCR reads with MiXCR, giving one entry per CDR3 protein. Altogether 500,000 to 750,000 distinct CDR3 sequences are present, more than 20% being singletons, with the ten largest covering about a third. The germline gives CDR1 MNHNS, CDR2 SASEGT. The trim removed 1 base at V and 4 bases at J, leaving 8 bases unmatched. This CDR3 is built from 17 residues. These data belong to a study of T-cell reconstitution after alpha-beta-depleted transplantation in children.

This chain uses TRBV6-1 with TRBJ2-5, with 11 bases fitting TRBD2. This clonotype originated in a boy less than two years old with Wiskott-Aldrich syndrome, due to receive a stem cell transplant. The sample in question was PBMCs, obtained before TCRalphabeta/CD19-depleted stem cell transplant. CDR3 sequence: CASSEGALAGVTETQYF. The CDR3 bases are TGTGCCAGCAGTGAAGGGGCACTAGCGGGAGTCACAGAGACCCAGTACTTC.